This T cell receptor beta chain was documented in a study of T cell responses to AZD1222 COVID-19 vaccine (dated by TCRdb to the early 2020s). In the study overall: TCR sequencing was performed for about 250 trial participants, of whom some 200 were given two doses of AZD1222 and around 25 were given two doses of MenACWY control vaccine. Trial participants were enrolled into age subgroups of 18-55, 56-69 and 70-plus years, which contained 148, 28 and 57 TCR-sequenced participants, respectively.

The CDR3 regions of human TCRbeta chains were analyzed by immunosequencing. Under the source paper's analysis protocol: TCRs in the repertoires were matched against a reference library of SARS-CoV-2-specific TCRs that had been generated with the MIRA antigen-specificity platform. Breadth was defined as the fraction of unique TCRs that were SARS-CoV-2-associated, and depth was defined as the fraction of total T cells that were SARS-CoV-2-associated. Using the MIRA data, every spike-specific TCR was mapped to the spike region that the TCR reacted to and assigned to either a CD4 or a CD8 class. Log10-transformed breadth and depth values were compared by one-way ANOVA with Sidak's multiple comparisons tests. What TCRdb holds here is the immuneACCESS table cut down to in-frame rearrangements. Part of the clones is not present; checked against another copy, under half of the missing clones reflect an unresolved V gene, and the others are unexplained. V, J and clone size are those of that table, while D and trimming were read from the DNA. The sample includes 100,000 or so clones, with 85% to 90% observed a single time. The ten largest clonotypes hold around 45% of the sample.

After removal of 4 bases from V and 4 bases from J, the junction retains 7 bases not matched to a gene. The CDR3 runs 15 amino acids, cysteine and phenylalanine included. Only the CDR3 DNA is retained, 45 bases long and in frame from the first base. CDR1 and CDR2 (SGHTA, FQGNSA) derive from the germline V gene. Results and caveats for the whole study, not just this receptor: No day 14 peak-response samples were available, so repertoires were characterized only after the peak T cell response. CD4 TCRs associated with the vaccine covered the entire spike protein, and the dominant responses were in regions 160-218 and 743-854. Only six or seven AZD1222 recipients were SARS-CoV-2 seropositive at baseline, limiting conclusions about previously exposed vaccinees. The 56-69-year group was small, and its depth increase did not reach significance, likely because of low power. Spike-specific TCR breadth and depth rose significantly after two AZD1222 doses compared with day 0 and with MenACWY recipients. Reportedly, close to half of the unique spike-specific TCRs recognized epitopes lying outside the regions that are mutated in the B.1.351 and B.1.1.7 variants. Participants were mostly white British, with more females than males. The authors suggested clonal diversity may have been underestimated.

The time point label of this sample denotes: about 28 days (+/-7) after the second vaccine dose. Because spike-specific TCR depth and breadth did not differ between the two schedules, AZD1222 recipients who got a second dose at roughly 4 weeks were pooled with those who got a second dose at roughly 12 weeks. Vaccinee samples were obtained from the UK trials COV001 and COV002, which included a single-blind randomized controlled phase 2/3 trial of AZD1222 (ChAdOx1 nCoV-19) in healthy adults. For TCRbeta chain sequencing, PBMC samples were collected from trial participants at day 0 and at day 28 after the second dose. Worth noting for this clone: Its specific antigen is unknown. Base qualities are not provided; no much larger clone lies one nucleotide away.

This chain joins TRBV7-2 to TRBJ2-1; 7 bases in the middle match TRBD1. The receptor was derived from an adult who received the AZD1222 COVID-19 vaccine. The material sequenced was peripheral blood, taken 28 days after the second AZD1222 dose. The nucleotide sequence is given as TGTGCCAGCAGCTACGAGGGGGACAGATACAATGAGCAGTTCTTC. It specifies CASSYEGDRYNEQFF.